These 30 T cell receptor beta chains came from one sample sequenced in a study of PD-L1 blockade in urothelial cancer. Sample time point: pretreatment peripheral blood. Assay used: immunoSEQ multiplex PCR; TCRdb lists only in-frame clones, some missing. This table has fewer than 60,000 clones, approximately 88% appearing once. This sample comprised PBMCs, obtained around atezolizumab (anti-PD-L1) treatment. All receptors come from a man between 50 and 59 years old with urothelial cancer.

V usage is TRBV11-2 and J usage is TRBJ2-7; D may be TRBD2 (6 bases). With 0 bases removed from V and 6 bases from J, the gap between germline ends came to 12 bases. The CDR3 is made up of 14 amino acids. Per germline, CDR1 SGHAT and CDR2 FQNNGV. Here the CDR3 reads CASSLEAGPAEQYF. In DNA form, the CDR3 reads TGTGCCAGCAGCTTAGAAGCGGGCCCCGCCGAGCAGTACTTC.

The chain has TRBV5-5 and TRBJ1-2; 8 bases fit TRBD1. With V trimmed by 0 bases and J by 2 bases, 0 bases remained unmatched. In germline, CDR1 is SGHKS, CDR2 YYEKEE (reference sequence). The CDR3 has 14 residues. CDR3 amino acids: CASSLAGGNYGYTF. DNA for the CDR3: TGTGCCAGCAGCTTGGCAGGGGGCAACTATGGCTACACCTTC.

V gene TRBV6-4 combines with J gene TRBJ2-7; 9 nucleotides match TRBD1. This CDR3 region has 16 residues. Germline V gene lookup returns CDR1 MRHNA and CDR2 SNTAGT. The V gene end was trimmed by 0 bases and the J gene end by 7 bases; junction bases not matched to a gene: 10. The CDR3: CASSDSGGTGTKEQYF. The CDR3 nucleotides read TGTGCCAGCAGTGACTCGGGCGGGACAGGGACTAAGGAGCAGTACTTC.

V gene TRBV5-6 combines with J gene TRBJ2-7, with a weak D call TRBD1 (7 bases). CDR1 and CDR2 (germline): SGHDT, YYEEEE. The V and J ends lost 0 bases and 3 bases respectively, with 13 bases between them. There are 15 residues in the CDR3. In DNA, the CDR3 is TGTGCCAGCAGCTTGGCCCTCAGGGGGGACTACGAGCAGTACTTC. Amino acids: CASSLALRGDYEQYF.

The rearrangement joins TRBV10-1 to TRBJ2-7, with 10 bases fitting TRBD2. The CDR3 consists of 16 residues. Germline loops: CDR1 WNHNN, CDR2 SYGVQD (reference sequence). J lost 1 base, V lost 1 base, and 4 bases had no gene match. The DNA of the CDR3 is TGCGCCAGCAGTGAGTGGGGACTAGCGTCATCCTACGAGCAGTACTTC. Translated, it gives CASSEWGLASSYEQYF.

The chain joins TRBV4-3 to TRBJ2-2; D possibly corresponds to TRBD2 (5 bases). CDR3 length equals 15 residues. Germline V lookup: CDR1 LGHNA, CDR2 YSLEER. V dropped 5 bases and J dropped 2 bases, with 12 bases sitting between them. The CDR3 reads CASSEGTSNTGELFF. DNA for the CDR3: TGCGCCAGCAGCGAGGGCACAAGTAACACCGGGGAGCTGTTTTTT.

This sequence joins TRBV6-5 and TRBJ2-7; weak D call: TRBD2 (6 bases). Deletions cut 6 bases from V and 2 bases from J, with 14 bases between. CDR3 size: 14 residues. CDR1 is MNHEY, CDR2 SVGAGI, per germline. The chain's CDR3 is CASSPTSSTYEQYF. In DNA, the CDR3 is TGTGCCAGCAGCCCAACTAGCAGCACCTACGAGCAGTACTTC.

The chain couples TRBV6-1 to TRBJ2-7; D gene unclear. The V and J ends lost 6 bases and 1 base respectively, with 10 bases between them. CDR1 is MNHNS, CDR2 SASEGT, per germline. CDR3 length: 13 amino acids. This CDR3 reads CASRETFSYEQYF. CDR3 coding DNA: TGTGCCAGCAGAGAGACATTTTCCTACGAGCAGTACTTC.

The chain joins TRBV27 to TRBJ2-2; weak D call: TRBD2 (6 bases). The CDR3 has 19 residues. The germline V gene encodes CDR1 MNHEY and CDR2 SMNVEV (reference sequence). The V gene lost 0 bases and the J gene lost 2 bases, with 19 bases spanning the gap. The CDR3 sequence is CASSLSGGLTLDNTGELFF. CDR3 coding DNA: TGTGCCAGCAGTTTATCGGGGGGACTCACACTAGATAACACCGGGGAGCTGTTTTTT.

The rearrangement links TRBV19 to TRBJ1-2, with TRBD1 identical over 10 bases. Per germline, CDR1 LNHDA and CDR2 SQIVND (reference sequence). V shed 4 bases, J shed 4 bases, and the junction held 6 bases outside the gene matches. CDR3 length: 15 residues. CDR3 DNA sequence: TGTGCCAGTAGTACGACAGGGGGCGCCGTCTATGGCTACACCTTC. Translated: CASSTTGGAVYGYTF.

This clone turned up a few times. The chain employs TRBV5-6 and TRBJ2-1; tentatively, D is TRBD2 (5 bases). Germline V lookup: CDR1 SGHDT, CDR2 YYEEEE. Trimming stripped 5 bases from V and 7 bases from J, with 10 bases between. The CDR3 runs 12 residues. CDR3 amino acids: CASRFAGNEQFF. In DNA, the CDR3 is TGTGCCAGCAGGTTTGCGGGTAATGAGCAGTTCTTC.

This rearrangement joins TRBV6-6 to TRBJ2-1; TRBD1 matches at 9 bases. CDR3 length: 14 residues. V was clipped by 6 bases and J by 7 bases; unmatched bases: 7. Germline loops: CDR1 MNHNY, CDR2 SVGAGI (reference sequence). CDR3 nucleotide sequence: TGTGCCAGCAGACTCGGACAGGGGAGGAATGAGCAGTTCTTC. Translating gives CASRLGQGRNEQFF.

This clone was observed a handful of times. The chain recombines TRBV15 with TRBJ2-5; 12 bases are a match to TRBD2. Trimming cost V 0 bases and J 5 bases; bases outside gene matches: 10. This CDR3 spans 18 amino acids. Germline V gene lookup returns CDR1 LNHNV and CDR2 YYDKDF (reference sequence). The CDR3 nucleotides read TGTGCCACCAGCAGAGATCTTTTACTAGCGGGGGGCGGGGAGACCCAGTACTTC. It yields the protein CATSRDLLLAGGGETQYF.

The CDR3 reads CASISGGNTGELFF. CDR3 bases: TGTGCCAGCATTTCAGGGGGGAACACCGGGGAGCTGTTTTTT. This rearrangement joins TRBV6-6 to TRBJ2-2; 7 positions match TRBD1. Germline CDR1 MNHNY, CDR2 SVGAGI (reference sequence). The CDR3 has 14 residues. The junction had 3 bases not matched to a gene; V was cut back by 7 bases and J by 1 base.

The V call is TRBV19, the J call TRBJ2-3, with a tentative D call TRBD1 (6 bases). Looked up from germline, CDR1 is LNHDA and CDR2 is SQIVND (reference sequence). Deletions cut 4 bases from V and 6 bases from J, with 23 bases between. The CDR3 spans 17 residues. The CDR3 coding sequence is TGTGCCAGTAGTAAAACGGGTCGGGACATTCATAGGGATACGCAGTATTTT. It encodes CASSKTGRDIHRDTQYF.

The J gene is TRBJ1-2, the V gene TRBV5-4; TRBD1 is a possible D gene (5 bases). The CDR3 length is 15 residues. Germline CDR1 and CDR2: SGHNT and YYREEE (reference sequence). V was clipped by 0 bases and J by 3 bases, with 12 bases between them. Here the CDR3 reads CASSLAWGSDYGYTF. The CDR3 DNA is TGTGCCAGCAGCTTGGCCTGGGGCTCGGACTATGGCTACACCTTC.

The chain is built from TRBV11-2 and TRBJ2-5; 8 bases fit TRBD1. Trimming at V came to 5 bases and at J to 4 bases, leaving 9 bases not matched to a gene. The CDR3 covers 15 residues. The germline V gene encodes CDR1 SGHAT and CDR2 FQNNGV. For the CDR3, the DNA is TGTGCCAGCAGCCTATGGACAGGGCCACGAGAGACCCAGTACTTC. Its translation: CASSLWTGPRETQYF.

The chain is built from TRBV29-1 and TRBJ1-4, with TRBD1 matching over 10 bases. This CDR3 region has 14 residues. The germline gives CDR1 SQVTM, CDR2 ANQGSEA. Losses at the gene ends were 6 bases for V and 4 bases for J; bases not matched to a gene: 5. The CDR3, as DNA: TGCAGCGTCCGACAGGGGGCCGGTAATGAAAAACTGTTTTTT. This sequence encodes CSVRQGAGNEKLFF.

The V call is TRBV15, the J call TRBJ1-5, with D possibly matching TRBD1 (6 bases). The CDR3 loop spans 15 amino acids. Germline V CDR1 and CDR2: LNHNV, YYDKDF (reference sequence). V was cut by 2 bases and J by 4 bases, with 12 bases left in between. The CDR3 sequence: CATSRPTGRNQPQHF. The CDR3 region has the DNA TGTGCCACCAGCAGACCGACAGGTCGAAATCAGCCCCAGCATTTT. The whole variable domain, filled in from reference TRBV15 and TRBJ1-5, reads DAMVIQNPRYQVTQFGKPVTLSCSQTLNHNVMYWYQQKSSQAPKLLFHYYDKDFNNEADTPDNFQSRRPNTSFCFLDIRSPGLGDTAMYLCATSRPTGRNQPQHFGDGTRLSIL.

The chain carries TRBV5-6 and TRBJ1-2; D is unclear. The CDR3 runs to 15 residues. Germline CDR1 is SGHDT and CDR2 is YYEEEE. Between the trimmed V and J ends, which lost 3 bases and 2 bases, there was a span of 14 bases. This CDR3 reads CASSSRSAANYGYTF. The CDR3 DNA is TGTGCCAGCAGCTCCAGGTCGGCAGCCAACTATGGCTACACCTTC. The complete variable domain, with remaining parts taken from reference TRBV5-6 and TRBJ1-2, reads DAGVTQSPTHLIKTRGQQVTLRCSPKSGHDTVSWYQQALGQGPQFIFQYYEEEERQRGNFPDRFSGHQFPNYSSELNVNALLLGDSALYLCASSSRSAANYGYTFGSGTRLTVV.

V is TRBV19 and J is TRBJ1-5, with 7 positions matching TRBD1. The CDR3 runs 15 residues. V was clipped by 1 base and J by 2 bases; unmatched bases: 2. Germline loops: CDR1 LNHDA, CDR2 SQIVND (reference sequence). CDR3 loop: CASSIGQGGNQPQHF. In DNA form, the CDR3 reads TGTGCCAGTAGTATAGGACAGGGAGGCAATCAGCCCCAGCATTTT.

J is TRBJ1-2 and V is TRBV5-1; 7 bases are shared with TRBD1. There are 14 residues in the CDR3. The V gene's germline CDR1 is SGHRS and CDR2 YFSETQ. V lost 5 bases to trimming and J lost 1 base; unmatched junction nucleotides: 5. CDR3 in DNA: TGCGCCAGCAGTGAGTCAGGGGGTAACTATGGCTACACCTTC. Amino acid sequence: CASSESGGNYGYTF.

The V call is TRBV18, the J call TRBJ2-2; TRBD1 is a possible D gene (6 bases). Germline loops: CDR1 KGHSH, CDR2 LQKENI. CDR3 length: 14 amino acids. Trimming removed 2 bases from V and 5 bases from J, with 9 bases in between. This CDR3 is CASSPNRATGELFF. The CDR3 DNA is TGTGCCAGCTCACCAAACAGGGCAACCGGGGAGCTGTTTTTT.

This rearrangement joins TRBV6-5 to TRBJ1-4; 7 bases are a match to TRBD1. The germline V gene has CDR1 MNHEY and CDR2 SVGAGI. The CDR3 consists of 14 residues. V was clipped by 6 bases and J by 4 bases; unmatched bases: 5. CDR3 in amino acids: CASSGTDNNEKLFF. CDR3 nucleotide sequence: TGTGCCAGCAGCGGGACAGACAATAATGAAAAACTGTTTTTT.

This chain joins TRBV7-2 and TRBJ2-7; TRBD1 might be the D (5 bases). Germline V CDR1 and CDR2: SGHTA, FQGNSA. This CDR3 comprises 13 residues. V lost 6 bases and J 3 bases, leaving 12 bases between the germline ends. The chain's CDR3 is CASRIRVNYEQYF. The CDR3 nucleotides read TGTGCCAGCAGAATCAGGGTCAACTACGAGCAGTACTTC.

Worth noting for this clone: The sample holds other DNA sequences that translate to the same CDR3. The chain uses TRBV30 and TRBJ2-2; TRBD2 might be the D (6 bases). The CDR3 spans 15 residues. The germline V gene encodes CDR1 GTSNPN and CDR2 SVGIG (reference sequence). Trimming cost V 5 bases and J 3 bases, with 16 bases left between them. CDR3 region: CAWLSSERYTGELFF. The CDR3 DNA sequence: TGTGCCTGGTTATCTAGCGAAAGATACACCGGGGAGCTGTTTTTT.

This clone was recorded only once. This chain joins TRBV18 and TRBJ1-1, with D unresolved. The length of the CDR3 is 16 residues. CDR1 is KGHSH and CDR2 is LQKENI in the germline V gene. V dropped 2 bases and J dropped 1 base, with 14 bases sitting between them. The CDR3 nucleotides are TGTGCCAGCTCACCAGATTCGAACAGCAAGAACACTGAAGCTTTCTTT. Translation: CASSPDSNSKNTEAFF.

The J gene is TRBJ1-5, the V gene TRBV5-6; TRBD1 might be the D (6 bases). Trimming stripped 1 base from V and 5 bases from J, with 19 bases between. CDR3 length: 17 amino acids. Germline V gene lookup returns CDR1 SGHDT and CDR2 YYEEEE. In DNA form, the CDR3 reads TGTGCCAGCAGCTTGTTCGTCACAGGGATAAGGGATCAGCCCCAGCATTTT. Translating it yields CASSLFVTGIRDQPQHF.

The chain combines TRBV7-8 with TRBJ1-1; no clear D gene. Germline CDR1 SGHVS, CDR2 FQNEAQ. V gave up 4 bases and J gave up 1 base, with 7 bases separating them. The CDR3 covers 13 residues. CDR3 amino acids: CASSSLENTEAFF. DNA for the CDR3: TGTGCCAGCAGCTCCCTAGAGAACACTGAAGCTTTCTTT.

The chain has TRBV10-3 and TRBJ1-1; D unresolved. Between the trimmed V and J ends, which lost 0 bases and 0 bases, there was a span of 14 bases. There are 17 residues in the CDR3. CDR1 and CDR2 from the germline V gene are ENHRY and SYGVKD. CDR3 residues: CAISESLGRPLNTEAFF. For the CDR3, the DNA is TGTGCCATCAGTGAGTCTTTGGGCAGGCCTTTGAACACTGAAGCTTTCTTT.